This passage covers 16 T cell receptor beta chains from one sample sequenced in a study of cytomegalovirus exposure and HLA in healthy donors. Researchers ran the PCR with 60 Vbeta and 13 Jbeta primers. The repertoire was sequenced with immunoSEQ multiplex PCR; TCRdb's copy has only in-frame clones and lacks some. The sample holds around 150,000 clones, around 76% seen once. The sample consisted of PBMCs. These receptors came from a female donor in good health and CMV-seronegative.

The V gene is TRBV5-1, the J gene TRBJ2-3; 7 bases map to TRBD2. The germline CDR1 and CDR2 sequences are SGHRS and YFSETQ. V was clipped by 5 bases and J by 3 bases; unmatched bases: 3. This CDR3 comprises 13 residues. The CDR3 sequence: CASSLRGTDTQYF. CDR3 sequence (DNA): TGCGCCAGCAGTTTGCGGGGGACAGATACGCAGTATTTT.

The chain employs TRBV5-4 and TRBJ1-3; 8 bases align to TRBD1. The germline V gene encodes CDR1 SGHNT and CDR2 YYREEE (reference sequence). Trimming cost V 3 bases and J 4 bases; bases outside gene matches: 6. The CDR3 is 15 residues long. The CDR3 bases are TGTGCCAGCAGCTCCTCGACAGGGGTCGGAAACACCATATATTTT. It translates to CASSSSTGVGNTIYF.

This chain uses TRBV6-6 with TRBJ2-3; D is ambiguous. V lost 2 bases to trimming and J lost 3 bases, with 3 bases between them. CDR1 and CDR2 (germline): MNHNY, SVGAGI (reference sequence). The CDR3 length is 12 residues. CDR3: CASSYPTDTQYF. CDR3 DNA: TGTGCCAGCAGTTACCCTACAGATACGCAGTATTTT.

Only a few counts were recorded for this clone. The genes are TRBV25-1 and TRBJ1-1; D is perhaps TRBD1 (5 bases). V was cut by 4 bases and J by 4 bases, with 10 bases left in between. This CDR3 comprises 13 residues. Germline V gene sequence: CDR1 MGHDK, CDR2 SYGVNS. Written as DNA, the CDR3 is TGTGCCAGCAGTGCTAACACAGGCACTGAAGCTTTCTTT. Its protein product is CASSANTGTEAFF.

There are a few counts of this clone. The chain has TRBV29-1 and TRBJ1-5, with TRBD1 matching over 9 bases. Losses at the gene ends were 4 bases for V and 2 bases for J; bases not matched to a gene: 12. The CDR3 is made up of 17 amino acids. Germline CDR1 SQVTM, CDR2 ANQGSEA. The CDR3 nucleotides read TGCAGCGTTGCAACAGGGGGCGGCCCCGTGGGCAATCAGCCCCAGCATTTT. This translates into CSVATGGGPVGNQPQHF. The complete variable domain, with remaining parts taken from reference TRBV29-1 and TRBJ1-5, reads SAVISQKPSRDICQRGTSLTIQCQVDSQVTMMFWYRQQPGQSLTLIATANQGSEATYESGFVIDKFPISRPNLTFSTLTVSNMSPEDSSIYLCSVATGGGPVGNQPQHFGDGTRLSIL.

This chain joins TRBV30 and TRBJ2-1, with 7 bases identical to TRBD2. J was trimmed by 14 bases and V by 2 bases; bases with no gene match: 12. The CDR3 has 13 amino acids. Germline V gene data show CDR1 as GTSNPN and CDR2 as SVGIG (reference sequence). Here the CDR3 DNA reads TGTGCCTGGAGTCTCGAGCGGGATTCATCCGAGTTCTTC. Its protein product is CAWSLERDSSEFF.

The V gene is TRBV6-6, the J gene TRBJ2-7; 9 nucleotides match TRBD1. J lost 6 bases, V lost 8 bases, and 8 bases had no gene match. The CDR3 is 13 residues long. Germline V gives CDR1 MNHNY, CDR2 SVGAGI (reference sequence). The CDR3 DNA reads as TGTGCCAGCCGGGACAGGGACCTCGGCGAGCAGTACTTC. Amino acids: CASRDRDLGEQYF.

CDR3 nucleotides: TGTGCCAGTAGTATAGGCAGTTACAATCAGCCCCAGCATTTT. Encoded protein: CASSIGSYNQPQHF. The chain joins TRBV19 to TRBJ1-5; no reliable D call. The CDR3 spans 14 residues. CDR1 and CDR2 from the germline V gene are LNHDA and SQIVND (reference sequence). Trimming took 1 base from V and 3 from J, leaving 7 bases between them.

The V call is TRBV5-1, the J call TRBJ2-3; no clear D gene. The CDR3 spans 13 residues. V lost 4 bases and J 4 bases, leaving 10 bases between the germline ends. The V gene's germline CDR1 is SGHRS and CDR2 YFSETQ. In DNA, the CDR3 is TGCGCCAGCAGCATTGGCCTCGCAGATACGCAGTATTTT. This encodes CASSIGLADTQYF.

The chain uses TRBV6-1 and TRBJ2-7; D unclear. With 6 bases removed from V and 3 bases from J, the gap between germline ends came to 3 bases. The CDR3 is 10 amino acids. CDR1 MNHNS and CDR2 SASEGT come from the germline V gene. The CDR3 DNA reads TGTGCCAGCAGCTTCTACGAGCAGTACTTC. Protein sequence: CASSFYEQYF.

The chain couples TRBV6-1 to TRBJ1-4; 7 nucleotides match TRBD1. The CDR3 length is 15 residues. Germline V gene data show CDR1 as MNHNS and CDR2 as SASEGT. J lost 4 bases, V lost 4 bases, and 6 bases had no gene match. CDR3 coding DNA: TGTGCCAGCAGTGCCCGGGACAGCCTTAATGAAAAACTGTTTTTT. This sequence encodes CASSARDSLNEKLFF.

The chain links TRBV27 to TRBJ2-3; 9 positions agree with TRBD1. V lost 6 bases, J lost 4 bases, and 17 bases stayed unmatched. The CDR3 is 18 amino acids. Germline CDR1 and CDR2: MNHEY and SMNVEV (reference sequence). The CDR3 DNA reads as TGTGCCAGCAGGCCATCCCCACCACAGGGGGCCCCTCCAGATACGCAGTATTTT. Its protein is CASRPSPPQGAPPDTQYF.

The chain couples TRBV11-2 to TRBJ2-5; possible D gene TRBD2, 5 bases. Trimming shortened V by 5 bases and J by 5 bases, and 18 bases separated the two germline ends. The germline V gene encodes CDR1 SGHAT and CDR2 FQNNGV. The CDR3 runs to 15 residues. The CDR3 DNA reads TGTGCCAGCAGCCGTACCGGACTCCAGACGGAGACCCAGTACTTC. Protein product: CASSRTGLQTETQYF.

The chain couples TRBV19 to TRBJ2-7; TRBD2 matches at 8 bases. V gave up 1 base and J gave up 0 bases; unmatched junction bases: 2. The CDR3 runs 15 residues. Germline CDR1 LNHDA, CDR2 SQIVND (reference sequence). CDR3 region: CASSIAGGGSYEQYF. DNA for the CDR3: TGTGCCAGTAGTATAGCGGGAGGGGGCTCCTACGAGCAGTACTTC.

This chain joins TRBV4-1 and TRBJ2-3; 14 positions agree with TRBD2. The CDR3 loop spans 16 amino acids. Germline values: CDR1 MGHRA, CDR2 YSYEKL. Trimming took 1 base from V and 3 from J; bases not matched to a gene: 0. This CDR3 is CASSQGLAGGTDTQYF. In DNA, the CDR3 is TGCGCCAGCAGCCAAGGACTAGCGGGGGGGACAGATACGCAGTATTTT.

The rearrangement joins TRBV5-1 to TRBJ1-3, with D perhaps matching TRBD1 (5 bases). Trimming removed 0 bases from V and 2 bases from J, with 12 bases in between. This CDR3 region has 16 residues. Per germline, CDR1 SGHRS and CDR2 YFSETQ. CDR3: CASSLETAGAGNTIYF. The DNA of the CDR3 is TGCGCCAGCAGCTTGGAGACAGCCGGCGCTGGAAACACCATATATTTT. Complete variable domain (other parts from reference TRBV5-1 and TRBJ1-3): KAGVTQTPRYLIKTRGQQVTLSCSPISGHRSVSWYQQTPGQGLQFLFEYFSETQRNKGNFPGRFSGRQFSNSRSEMNVSTLELGDSALYLCASSLETAGAGNTIYFGEGSWLTVV.